Below, 27 T cell receptor beta chains from the same sample are listed, as sequenced in a study of metastatic and nonmetastatic thyroid tumors. Each patient went into thyroid surgery without having received any treatment. TCRdb reanalyzed the PCR reads via MiXCR. The data hold roughly 50,000 clones, with roughly a fifth observed a single time. Sequencing used blood. The receptors shown here come from a male donor with papillary thyroid cancer or a benign thyroid nodule (not recorded which). Some clones in this sample may be carry-over from other donors' samples.

This clone was recorded at least ten times. V gene TRBV24-1 combines with J gene TRBJ2-3; TRBD1 agrees at 10 bases. Trimming removed 4 bases from V and 6 bases from J; junction bases left unmatched: 6. This CDR3 region has 15 residues. From germline, CDR1 is KGHDR and CDR2 SFDVKD. The CDR3 sequence: CATSDDRGLSDTQYF. CDR3 sequence (DNA): TGTGCCACCAGTGACGACAGGGGGCTCTCGGATACGCAGTATTTT.

The table lists this clone with many counts. V is TRBV9 and J is TRBJ2-3; 13 nucleotides align to TRBD2. Germline lookup yields CDR1 SGDLS and CDR2 YYNGEE. The CDR3 spans 15 residues. With V trimmed by 3 bases and J by 6 bases, 4 bases remained unmatched. CDR3 nucleotide sequence: TGTGCCAGCAGCGGGGGACTAGCGGGGTTGGATACGCAGTATTTT. It is translated as CASSGGLAGLDTQYF. The full variable domain, rest sourced from reference TRBV9 and TRBJ2-3, is DSGVTQTPKHLITATGQRVTLRCSPRSGDLSVYWYQQSLDQGLQFLIQYYNGEERAKGNILERFSAQQFPDLHSELNLSSLELGDSALYFCASSGGLAGLDTQYFGPGTRLTVL.

This clone showed up just once. The chain recombines TRBV18 with TRBJ1-5, with a possible D match to TRBD1 (5 bases). Trimming removed 1 base at V and 9 bases at J, with 13 bases between. Germline V gene data show CDR1 as KGHSH and CDR2 as LQKENI. There are 14 residues in the CDR3. The CDR3 DNA reads as TGTGCCAGCTCACCACAGGGGCGTTTTCGGCCCCAGCATTTT. Translation: CASSPQGRFRPQHF.

This clone was counted many times. The V gene is TRBV2, the J gene TRBJ2-5; D is possibly TRBD1 or TRBD2 (6 bases each). This CDR3 comprises 15 residues. Trimming stripped 4 bases from V and 5 bases from J, with 17 bases between. Germline V lookup: CDR1 SNHLY, CDR2 FYNNEI. For the CDR3, the DNA is TGTGCCAGCAGTGCGGCGAGGGGGGTTTTGGAGACCCAGTACTTC. Protein: CASSAARGVLETQYF. Based on the CDR3 plus reference TRBV2 and TRBJ2-5, the full variable domain is EPEVTQTPSHQVTQMGQEVILRCVPISNHLYFYWYRQILGQKVEFLVSFYNNEISEKSEIFDDQFSVERPDGSNFTLKIRSTKLEDSAMYFCASSAARGVLETQYFGPGTRLLVL.

This clone has at least ten counts. Additional DNA sequences in this sample encode the identical CDR3. The chain is built from TRBV18 and TRBJ1-1; 7 positions agree with TRBD1. Germline V gives CDR1 KGHSH, CDR2 LQKENI. V dropped 6 bases and J dropped 11; count of bases not matched to a gene: 12. This CDR3 has 13 residues. CDR3: CASSGGQDREAFF. CDR3 sequence (DNA): TGTGCCAGCTCGGGTGGACAGGACCGTGAGGCTTTCTTT.

This clone was seen a handful of times. The chain employs TRBV6-1 and TRBJ1-3, with 8 bases lining up with TRBD1. With V trimmed by 4 bases and J by 7 bases, 6 bases remained unmatched. The CDR3 is 14 amino acids. The germline V gene encodes CDR1 MNHNS and CDR2 SASEGT. The CDR3 here is CASSVDRDMNTIYF. Here the CDR3 DNA reads TGTGCCAGCAGTGTGGACAGGGATATGAACACCATATATTTT.

This clone was seen a few times. The chain is built from TRBV14 and TRBJ2-1; 7 bases line up with TRBD2. Germline V lookup: CDR1 SGHDN, CDR2 FVKESK. The CDR3 extends over 17 amino acids. Trimming took 5 bases from V and 0 from J; bases not matched to a gene: 10. This CDR3 is CASSWGRGSLSYNEQFF. As DNA, the CDR3 is TGTGCCAGCAGCTGGGGTCGCGGGAGTCTCTCCTACAATGAGCAGTTCTTC.

This clone was seen at least ten times. The chain uses TRBV20-1 and TRBJ1-2, with D unresolved. The length of the CDR3 is 15 residues. Germline V gene sequence: CDR1 DFQATT, CDR2 SNEGSKA (reference sequence). The ends were cut back, 1 base at V and 3 bases at J, with 15 bases in the middle. CDR3 bases: TGCAGTGCTAGAGCGTCTGGGCTCGACTACTATGGCTACACCTTC. As protein: CSARASGLDYYGYTF.

Many counts were recorded for this clone. The chain uses TRBV5-1 and TRBJ2-5, with a possible D match to TRBD2 (6 bases). Deletions cut 3 bases from V and 5 bases from J, with 14 bases between. This CDR3 spans 14 amino acids. In germline, CDR1 is SGHRS, CDR2 YFSETQ. The CDR3 here is CASSSGLSMETQYF. Written as DNA, the CDR3 is TGCGCCAGCAGCTCGGGACTGTCGATGGAGACCCAGTACTTC.

In its sample, this clone was seen many times. The chain joins TRBV6-1 to TRBJ1-1; D is unclear. CDR3 length equals 13 residues. V was cut by 6 bases and J by 1 base, with 9 bases left in between. Germline V gene lookup returns CDR1 MNHNS and CDR2 SASEGT. The CDR3 is CASRSPGNTEAFF. The CDR3 DNA is TGTGCCAGCAGGTCCCCGGGGAACACTGAAGCTTTCTTT.

This clone has a count of ten or more. The rearrangement links TRBV20-1 to TRBJ2-3; D possibly corresponds to TRBD1 (8 bases). Per germline, CDR1 DFQATT and CDR2 SNEGSKA (reference sequence). V lost 0 bases to trimming and J lost 4 bases, with 23 bases between them. This CDR3 spans 18 amino acids. This chain's CDR3 is CSARDPGGGQVIADTQYF. CDR3 DNA: TGCAGTGCTAGAGATCCAGGCGGGGGACAGGTTATAGCAGATACGCAGTATTTT.

This clone was observed many times. This chain connects TRBV6-1 to TRBJ2-1; TRBD2 is a possible D gene (7 bases). Trimming left V 0 bases short and J 7 bases short, with 19 bases between. CDR1 is MNHNS and CDR2 is SASEGT in the germline V gene. This CDR3 is built from 17 residues. The chain's CDR3 is CASSEAAKRGGRNEQFF. CDR3 DNA: TGTGCCAGCAGTGAAGCCGCAAAGAGGGGGGGAAGGAATGAGCAGTTCTTC.

This rearrangement joins TRBV19 to TRBJ1-5; D is uncertain. From germline, CDR1 is LNHDA and CDR2 SQIVND (reference sequence). The length of the CDR3 is 15 residues. Trimming cost V 3 bases and J 4 bases, with 13 bases left between them. The CDR3 is CASSIGDMGNQPQHF. The CDR3 DNA is TGTGCCAGTAGTATTGGCGACATGGGGAATCAGCCCCAGCATTTT. The whole variable domain, filled in from reference TRBV19 and TRBJ1-5, reads DGGITQSPKYLFRKEGQNVTLSCEQNLNHDAMYWYRQDPGQGLRLIYYSQIVNDFQKGDIAEGYSVSREKKESFPLTVTSAQKNPTAFYLCASSIGDMGNQPQHFGDGTRLSIL.

CDR3: CASSLSGAGANVLTF. CDR3 sequence (DNA): TGCGCCAGCAGCTTGTCAGGGGCTGGGGCCAACGTCCTGACTTTC. The chain employs TRBV5-1 and TRBJ2-6, with D maybe TRBD1 (6 bases). The V end lost 1 base, the J end lost 2 bases, and 7 bases lay between the germline ends. Germline V gives CDR1 SGHRS, CDR2 YFSETQ. The CDR3 extends over 15 amino acids.

The chain joins TRBV19 to TRBJ2-2; D possibly corresponds to TRBD1 (5 bases). V gave up 8 bases and J gave up 6 bases, with 19 bases separating them. The CDR3 is 15 amino acids. Germline CDR1 and CDR2: LNHDA and SQIVND (reference sequence). CDR3 sequence reads: CASRFQGITAGELFF. The CDR3 DNA is TGTGCCAGTCGGTTCCAGGGAATCACCGCCGGGGAGCTGTTTTTT. Full variable domain (remainder filled in from reference TRBV19 and TRBJ2-2): DGGITQSPKYLFRKEGQNVTLSCEQNLNHDAMYWYRQDPGQGLRLIYYSQIVNDFQKGDIAEGYSVSREKKESFPLTVTSAQKNPTAFYLCASRFQGITAGELFFGEGSRLTVL.

This clone was picked up many times. The chain couples TRBV4-2 to TRBJ1-2, with D possibly matching TRBD1 (5 bases). Germline V gene lookup returns CDR1 LGHNA and CDR2 YNFKEQ. The CDR3 has 15 amino acids. Trimming removed 0 bases from V and 4 bases from J, with 12 bases in between. The CDR3, as DNA: TGTGCCAGCAGCCAAGATCTGGAGGGGAGCTATGGCTACACCTTC. This translates into CASSQDLEGSYGYTF.

This clone occurred many times. The chain employs TRBV27 and TRBJ2-1; 9 positions match TRBD1. This CDR3 contains 15 residues. The V segment lost 2 bases and the J segment 5 bases; nucleotides outside the gene matches: 4. CDR1 and CDR2 from the germline V gene are MNHEY and SMNVEV (reference sequence). The DNA for the CDR3 is TGTGCCAGCAGTTTAGGACAGGGGTGGAACAATGAGCAGTTCTTC. This sequence encodes CASSLGQGWNNEQFF.

This clone was seen ten or more times. The sample contains more than one DNA sequence encoding this CDR3. The rearrangement uses TRBV29-1 and TRBJ2-1; 7 bases fit TRBD1. V gave up 6 bases and J gave up 0 bases; unmatched junction bases: 2. The CDR3 is 13 amino acids. From germline, CDR1 is SQVTM and CDR2 ANQGSEA. The CDR3 DNA sequence: TGCAGCGTAGACAGGGACTCCTACAATGAGCAGTTCTTC. This codes for CSVDRDSYNEQFF.

This clone came up many times. This chain links TRBV6-1 with TRBJ1-3; 11 positions agree with TRBD1. The CDR3 length is 18 residues. The junction had 6 bases not matched to a gene; V was cut back by 1 base and J by 1 base. Germline CDR1 and CDR2: MNHNS and SASEGT. The CDR3 spells CASSEGTGGAGSGNTIYF. The CDR3 DNA is TGTGCCAGCAGTGAAGGGACAGGGGGCGCAGGTTCTGGAAACACCATATATTTT.

In its sample, this clone was seen many times. The gene calls are TRBV28 and TRBJ2-7, with D possibly being TRBD2 (6 bases). The CDR3 runs 15 residues. Germline CDR1 is MDHEN and CDR2 is SYDVKM. V lost 8 bases and J 0 bases, leaving 17 bases between the germline ends. In nucleotides, the CDR3 is TGTGCCAGCCGTCGTAGGGACTCCAGCTCCTACGAGCAGTACTTC. This sequence encodes CASRRRDSSSYEQYF.

This rearrangement joins TRBV30 to TRBJ1-6; D is unclear. V was clipped by 2 bases and J by 16 bases, with 12 bases between them. The CDR3 is made up of 11 amino acids. The germline V gene encodes CDR1 GTSNPN and CDR2 SVGIG (reference sequence). CDR3 region: CAWSPPGRLHF. CDR3 DNA sequence: TGTGCCTGGAGTCCACCGGGCAGGCTCCACTTT.

This clone was seen only a few times. One end of the junction fails to match germline, which may point to a read error. The rearrangement links TRBV6-1 to TRBJ1-2; 8 nucleotides agree with TRBD1. The germline V gene encodes CDR1 MNHNS and CDR2 SASEGT. This CDR3 is 16 amino acids long. CDR3 DNA: TGTGCCAGCAGCCCAACCCGGACAGGGACTGACTATTGCTACACCTTC. Its translation: CASSPTRTGTDYCYTF.

Within the sample, this clone is medium-sized. This chain joins TRBV5-1 and TRBJ2-5, with D maybe TRBD1 (6 bases). Trimming left V 0 bases short and J 4 bases short, with 22 bases between. The CDR3 consists of 18 residues. Germline V gene data show CDR1 as SGHRS and CDR2 as YFSETQ. CDR3 loop: CASSLGPTGYYLRETQYF. The CDR3 coding sequence is TGCGCCAGCAGCTTGGGCCCCACAGGGTACTACCTACGAGAGACCCAGTACTTC.

To note about this clone: The sample contains more than one DNA sequence encoding this CDR3. V gene TRBV20-1 combines with J gene TRBJ2-5; D possibly uses TRBD1 or TRBD2 (5 bases each). The CDR3 is 14 amino acids. Trimming removed 3 bases at V and 5 bases at J, with 16 bases between. The germline V gene encodes CDR1 DFQATT and CDR2 SNEGSKA (reference sequence). CDR3 bases: TGCAGTGCTAGGGGACGAACCGGGCTGGAGACCCAGTACTTC. Protein sequence: CSARGRTGLETQYF.

The genes are TRBV27 and TRBJ2-1; perhaps TRBD2 as D (6 bases). This CDR3 region has 15 residues. From germline, CDR1 is MNHEY and CDR2 SMNVEV (reference sequence). V dropped 4 bases and J dropped 7 bases, with 17 bases sitting between them. The DNA of the CDR3 is TGTGCCAGCAGTTCCCGTCCGGGAGTTGGGAATGAGCAGTTCTTC. This encodes CASSSRPGVGNEQFF.

This clone was detected ten times or more. The chain is built from TRBV5-1 and TRBJ2-3; no definite D call. In germline, CDR1 is SGHRS, CDR2 YFSETQ. The CDR3 loop spans 15 amino acids. Trimming removed 6 bases from V and 0 bases from J, with 14 bases in between. CDR3 DNA sequence: TGCGCCAGCACGCCCGTCCCATCCAGCACAGATACGCAGTATTTT. Encoded protein: CASTPVPSSTDTQYF.

This clone occurred many times. J is TRBJ2-1 and V is TRBV6-6; weak D call: TRBD2 (5 bases). This CDR3 has 14 residues. The germline V and J ends were trimmed by 0 bases and 3 bases, with 6 bases remaining between them. The V gene's germline CDR1 is MNHNY and CDR2 SVGAGI (reference sequence). DNA of the CDR3: TGTGCCAGCAGTTACTCGGAGGACTACAATGAGCAGTTCTTC. Amino acid sequence: CASSYSEDYNEQFF.